This T cell receptor beta chain was sequenced for a study of T cells in Graves' hyperthyroidism and ophthalmopathy. Overall study: Once the initial diagnosis was made, peripheral blood was obtained before any treatment. Points from the study as a whole: Blood also held most thyroid clonotypes expanded beyond 0.001. The model predicted ophthalmopathy a median around seven months before onset.

Researchers took RNA transcripts and amplified the TCR beta CDR3 regions from them. When the TCR CDR3 underwent first-round RT-PCR, the HTBI primer set was used. TCRdb fed the multiplex PCR reads into MiXCR, producing one record per CDR3 protein. The data contain about 580,000 distinct CDR3 sequences, around 13% of them singletons. This clonotype was seen at least ten times. What it recognizes is unknown. Together with thyroid ultrasound, orbital computed tomography, serum thyroxine and TRAb, clinical symptoms were used for diagnoses. V was trimmed by 0 bases and J by 4 bases, leaving 9 bases between them. The CDR3 contains 14 residues. CDR1 LGHDT and CDR2 YNNKEL come from the germline V gene (reference sequence).

The chain carries TRBV3-1 and TRBJ1-2; D gene unclear. The sample taken for sequencing was blood. This TCR came from a woman aged 25-40 years with Graves' hyperthyroidism that later progressed to Graves' ophthalmopathy. The CDR3 nucleotides are TGTGCCAGCAGCCAAGAACCGCTACTCTATGGCTACACCTTC. It specifies CASSQEPLLYGYTF.